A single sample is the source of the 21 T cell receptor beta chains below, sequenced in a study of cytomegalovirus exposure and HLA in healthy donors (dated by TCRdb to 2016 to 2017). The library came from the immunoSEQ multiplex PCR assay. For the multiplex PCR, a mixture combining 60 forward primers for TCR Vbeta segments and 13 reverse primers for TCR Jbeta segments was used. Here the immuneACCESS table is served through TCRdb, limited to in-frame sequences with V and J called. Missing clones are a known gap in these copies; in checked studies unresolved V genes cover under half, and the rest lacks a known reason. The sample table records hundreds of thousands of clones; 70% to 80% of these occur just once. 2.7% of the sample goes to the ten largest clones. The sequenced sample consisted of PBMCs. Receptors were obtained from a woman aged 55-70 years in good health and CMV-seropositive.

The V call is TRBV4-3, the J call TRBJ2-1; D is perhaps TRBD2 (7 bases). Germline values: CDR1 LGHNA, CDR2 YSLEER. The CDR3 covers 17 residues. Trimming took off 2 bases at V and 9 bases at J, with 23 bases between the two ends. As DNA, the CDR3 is TGCGCCAGCAGCCAACCCCCGCCGGGGGGCCAACGGAGTGAGCAGTTCTTC. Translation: CASSQPPPGGQRSEQFF.

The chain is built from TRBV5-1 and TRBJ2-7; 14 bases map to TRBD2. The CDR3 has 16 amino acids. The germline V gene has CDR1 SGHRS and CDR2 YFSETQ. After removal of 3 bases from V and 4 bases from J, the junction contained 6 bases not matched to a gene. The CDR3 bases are TGCGCCAGCAGCTCCTCCGGGACTAGCGGGAGTTACGAGCAGTACTTC. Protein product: CASSSSGTSGSYEQYF.

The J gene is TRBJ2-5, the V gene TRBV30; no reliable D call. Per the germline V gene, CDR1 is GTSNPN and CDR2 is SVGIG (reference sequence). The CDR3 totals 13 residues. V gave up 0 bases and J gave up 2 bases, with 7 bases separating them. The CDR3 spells CAWSVLMQETQYF. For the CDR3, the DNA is TGTGCCTGGAGTGTACTAATGCAAGAGACCCAGTACTTC.

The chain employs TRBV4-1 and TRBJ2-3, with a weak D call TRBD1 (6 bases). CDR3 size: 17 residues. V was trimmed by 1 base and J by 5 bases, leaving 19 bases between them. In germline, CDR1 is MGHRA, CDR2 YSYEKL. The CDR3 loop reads CASSQVFQGRQKDTQYF. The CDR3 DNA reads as TGCGCCAGCAGCCAAGTGTTTCAGGGGCGCCAGAAAGATACGCAGTATTTT.

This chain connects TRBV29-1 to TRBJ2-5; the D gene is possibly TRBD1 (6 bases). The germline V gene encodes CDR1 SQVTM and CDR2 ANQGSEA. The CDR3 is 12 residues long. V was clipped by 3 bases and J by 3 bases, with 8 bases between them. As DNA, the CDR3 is TGCAGCGTTGACGCAGGGGAAGAGACCCAGTACTTC. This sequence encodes CSVDAGEETQYF.

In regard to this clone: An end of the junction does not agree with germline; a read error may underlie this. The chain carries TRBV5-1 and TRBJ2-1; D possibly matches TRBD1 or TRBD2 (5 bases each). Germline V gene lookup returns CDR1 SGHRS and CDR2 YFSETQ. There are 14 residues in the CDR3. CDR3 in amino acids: CAGSLGLASNEQFF. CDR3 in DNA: TGCGCCGGCAGCTTGGGGCTAGCAAGTAATGAGCAGTTCTTC.

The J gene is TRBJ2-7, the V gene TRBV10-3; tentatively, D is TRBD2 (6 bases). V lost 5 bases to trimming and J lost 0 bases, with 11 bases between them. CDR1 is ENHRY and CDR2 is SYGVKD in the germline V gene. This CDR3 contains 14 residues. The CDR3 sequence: CAISSVSGSYEQYF. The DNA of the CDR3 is TGTGCCATCAGTTCGGTTAGCGGCTCCTACGAGCAGTACTTC.

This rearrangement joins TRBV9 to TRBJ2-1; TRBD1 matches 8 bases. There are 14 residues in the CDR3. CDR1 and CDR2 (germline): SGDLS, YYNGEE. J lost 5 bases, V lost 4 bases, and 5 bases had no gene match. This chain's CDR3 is CASSPGQGNNEQFF. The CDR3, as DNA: TGTGCCAGCAGCCCCGGACAGGGCAACAATGAGCAGTTCTTC.

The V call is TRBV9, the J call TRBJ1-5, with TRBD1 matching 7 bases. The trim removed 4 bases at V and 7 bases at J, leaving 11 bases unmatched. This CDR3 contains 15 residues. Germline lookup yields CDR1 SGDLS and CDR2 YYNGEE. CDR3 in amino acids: CASSPRGGGVQPQHF. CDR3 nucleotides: TGTGCCAGCAGCCCCCGTGGAGGGGGCGTCCAGCCCCAGCATTTT.

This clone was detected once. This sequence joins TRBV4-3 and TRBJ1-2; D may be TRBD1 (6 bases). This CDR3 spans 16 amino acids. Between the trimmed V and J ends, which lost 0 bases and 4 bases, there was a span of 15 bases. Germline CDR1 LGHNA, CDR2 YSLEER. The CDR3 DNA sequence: TGCGCCAGCAGCCAAGAAAATAGTCCAGGGGTCTATGGCTACACCTTC. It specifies CASSQENSPGVYGYTF.

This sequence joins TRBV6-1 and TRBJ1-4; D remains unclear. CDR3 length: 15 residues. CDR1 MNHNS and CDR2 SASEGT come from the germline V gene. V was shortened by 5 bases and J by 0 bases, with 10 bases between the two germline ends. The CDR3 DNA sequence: TGTGCCAGCAGTCCTCAGATGGCAACTAATGAAAAACTGTTTTTT. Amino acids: CASSPQMATNEKLFF.

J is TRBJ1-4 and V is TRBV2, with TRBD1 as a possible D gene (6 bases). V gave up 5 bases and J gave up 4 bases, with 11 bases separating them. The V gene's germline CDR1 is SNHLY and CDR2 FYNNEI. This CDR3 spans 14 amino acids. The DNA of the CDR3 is TGTGCCAGCAGTCTAGACAGGTTTAATGAAAAACTGTTTTTT. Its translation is CASSLDRFNEKLFF.

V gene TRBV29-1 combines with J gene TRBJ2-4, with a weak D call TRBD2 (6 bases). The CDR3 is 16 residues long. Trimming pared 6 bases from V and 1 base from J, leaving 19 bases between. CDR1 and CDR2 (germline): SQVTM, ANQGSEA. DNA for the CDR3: TGCAGCGTCCAGGGACTGCCAGTGGGGGCCAAAAACATTCAGTACTTC. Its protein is CSVQGLPVGAKNIQYF.

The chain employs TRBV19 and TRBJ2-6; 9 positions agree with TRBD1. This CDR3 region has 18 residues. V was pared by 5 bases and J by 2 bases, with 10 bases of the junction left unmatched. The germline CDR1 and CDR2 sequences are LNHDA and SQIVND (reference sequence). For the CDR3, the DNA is TGTGCCAGTAGTTCAACCGGGACAGGGCTCACTGGGGCCAACGTCCTGACTTTC. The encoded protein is CASSSTGTGLTGANVLTF.

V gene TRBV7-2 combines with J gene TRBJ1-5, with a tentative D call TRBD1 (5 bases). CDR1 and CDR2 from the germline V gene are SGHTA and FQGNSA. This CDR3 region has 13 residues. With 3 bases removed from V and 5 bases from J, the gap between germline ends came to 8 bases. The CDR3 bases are TGTGCCAGCAGCTTTACAGGAGATCAGCCCCAGCATTTT. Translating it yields CASSFTGDQPQHF.

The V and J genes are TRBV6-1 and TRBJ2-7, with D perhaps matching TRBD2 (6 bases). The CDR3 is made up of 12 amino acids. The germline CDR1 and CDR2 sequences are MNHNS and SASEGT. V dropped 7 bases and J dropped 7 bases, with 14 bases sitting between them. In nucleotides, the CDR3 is TGTGCCAGCATTAAGGAGGGGTGGGAGCAGTACTTC. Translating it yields CASIKEGWEQYF.

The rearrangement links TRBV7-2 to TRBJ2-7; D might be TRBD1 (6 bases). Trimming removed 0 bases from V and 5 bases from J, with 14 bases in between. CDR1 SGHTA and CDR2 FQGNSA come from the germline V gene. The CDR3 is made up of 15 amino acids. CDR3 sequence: CASSLASGALNEQYF. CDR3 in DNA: TGTGCCAGCAGCTTAGCGTCAGGGGCGCTAAACGAGCAGTACTTC.

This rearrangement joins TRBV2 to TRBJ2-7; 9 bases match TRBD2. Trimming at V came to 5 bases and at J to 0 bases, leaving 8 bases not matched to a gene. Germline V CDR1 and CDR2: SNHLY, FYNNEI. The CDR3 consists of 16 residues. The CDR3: CASSLEGLASSYEQYF. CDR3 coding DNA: TGTGCCAGCAGTCTTGAAGGACTAGCGAGCTCCTACGAGCAGTACTTC. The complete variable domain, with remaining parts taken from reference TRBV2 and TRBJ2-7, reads EPEVTQTPSHQVTQMGQEVILRCVPISNHLYFYWYRQILGQKVEFLVSFYNNEISEKSEIFDDQFSVERPDGSNFTLKIRSTKLEDSAMYFCASSLEGLASSYEQYFGPGTRLTVT.

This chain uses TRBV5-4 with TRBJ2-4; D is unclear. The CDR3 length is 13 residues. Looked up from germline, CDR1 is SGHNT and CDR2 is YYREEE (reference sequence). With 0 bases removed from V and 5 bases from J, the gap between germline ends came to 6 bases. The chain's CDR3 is CASSLVSQNIQYF. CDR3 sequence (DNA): TGTGCCAGCAGCTTGGTATCTCAAAACATTCAGTACTTC. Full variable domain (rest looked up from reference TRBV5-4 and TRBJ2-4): ETGVTQSPTHLIKTRGQQVTLRCSSQSGHNTVSWYQQALGQGPQFIFQYYREEENGRGNFPPRFSGLQFPNYSSELNVNALELDDSALYLCASSLVSQNIQYFGAGTRLSVL.

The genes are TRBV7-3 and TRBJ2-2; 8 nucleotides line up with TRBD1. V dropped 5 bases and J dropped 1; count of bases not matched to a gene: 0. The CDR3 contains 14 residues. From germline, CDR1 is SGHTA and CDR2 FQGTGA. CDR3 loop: CASSGTGNTGELFF. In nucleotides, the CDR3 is TGTGCCAGCAGCGGGACAGGGAACACCGGGGAGCTGTTTTTT.

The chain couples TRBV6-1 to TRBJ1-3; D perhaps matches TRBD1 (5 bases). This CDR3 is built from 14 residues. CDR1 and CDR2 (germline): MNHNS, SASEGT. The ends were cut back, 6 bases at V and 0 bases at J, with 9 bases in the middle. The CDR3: CASSPTDSGNTIYF. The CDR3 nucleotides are TGTGCCAGCAGCCCGACAGACTCTGGAAACACCATATATTTT.